This is a list of T cell receptor beta chains from one sample in a study of cytomegalovirus exposure and HLA in healthy donors. Sequencing used immunoSEQ multiplex PCR; TCRdb keeps in-frame clones, though not all of them. The sample records approximately 170,000 clones, approximately 80% being singletons. The sample taken for sequencing was PBMCs. Receptor source: a woman aged 50 to 65 in good health and CMV-seropositive. Both conserved end residues are part of each CDR3. Fields, in order: clone size, V gene, J gene, D gene, CDR3 protein, CDR3 DNA. D genes are given only for firm matches. Not all rows give a size; the values are once, few, many and, for expanded clones, a class.

clone_size: NA
v_call: TRBV7-2
j_call: TRBJ1-5
d_call: NA
cdr3_aa: CASSLAGAGQSSNQPQHF
cdr3_nt: TGTGCCAGCAGCTTAGCGGGGGCAGGCCAGTCTAGCAATCAGCCCCAGCATTTT

clone_size: NA
v_call: TRBV30
j_call: TRBJ1-2
d_call: NA
cdr3_aa: CAWSVNLYGYTF
cdr3_nt: TGTGCCTGGAGTGTAAATCTCTATGGCTACACCTTC

clone_size: few
v_call: TRBV25-1
j_call: TRBJ2-7
d_call: TRBD2
cdr3_aa: CASSEWGGSYEQYF
cdr3_nt: TGTGCCAGCAGTGAATGGGGGGGCTCCTACGAGCAGTACTTC

clone_size: NA
v_call: TRBV4-1
j_call: TRBJ1-4
d_call: NA
cdr3_aa: CASSLRTVGPYNEKLFF
cdr3_nt: TGCGCCAGCAGCCTCCGGACAGTAGGGCCGTATAATGAAAAACTGTTTTTT

clone_size: NA
v_call: TRBV7-9
j_call: TRBJ2-2
d_call: TRBD2
cdr3_aa: CASSLLGRKREGQNGELFF
cdr3_nt: TGTGCCAGCAGCTTATTAGGACGTAAGCGGGAGGGCCAGAACGGGGAGCTGTTTTTT

clone_size: NA
v_call: TRBV7-2
j_call: TRBJ1-2
d_call: NA
cdr3_aa: CASSQTGDHGYTF
cdr3_nt: TGTGCCAGCAGTCAGACGGGGGACCATGGCTACACCTTC

clone_size: NA
v_call: TRBV7-6
j_call: TRBJ2-5
d_call: TRBD1
cdr3_aa: CASSSLGQVQETQYF
cdr3_nt: TGTGCCAGCAGCTCGCTAGGACAGGTCCAAGAGACCCAGTACTTC

clone_size: NA
v_call: TRBV18
j_call: TRBJ1-4
d_call: TRBD1
cdr3_aa: CASSRLGQGMSEKLFF
cdr3_nt: TGTGCCAGCTCACGCCTCGGACAGGGTATGAGCGAAAAACTGTTTTTT

clone_size: NA
v_call: TRBV7-9
j_call: TRBJ1-5
d_call: TRBD1
cdr3_aa: CASSLDREGAQHF
cdr3_nt: TGTGCCAGCAGCTTGGACAGGGAAGGGGCCCAGCATTTT

clone_size: NA
v_call: TRBV27
j_call: TRBJ1-2
d_call: NA
cdr3_aa: CASRREDYGYTF
cdr3_nt: TGTGCCAGCAGGAGGGAGGACTATGGCTACACCTTC

clone_size: once
v_call: TRBV5-1
j_call: TRBJ2-3
d_call: NA
cdr3_aa: CASSLGKAGHGVPDTQYF
cdr3_nt: TGCGCCAGCAGCTTGGGAAAAGCGGGCCACGGGGTCCCAGATACGCAGTATTTT

clone_size: NA
v_call: TRBV7-2
j_call: TRBJ1-4
d_call: NA
cdr3_aa: CASSSAGFYEEKLFF
cdr3_nt: TGTGCCAGCAGCTCTGCGGGCTTCTATGAGGAAAAACTGTTTTTT

clone_size: NA
v_call: TRBV2
j_call: TRBJ2-5
d_call: NA
cdr3_aa: CASSELGARETQYF
cdr3_nt: TGTGCCAGCAGTGAATTGGGGGCTAGAGAGACCCAGTACTTC

clone_size: NA
v_call: TRBV7-2
j_call: TRBJ1-3
d_call: NA
cdr3_aa: CATLQETGTIYF
cdr3_nt: TGTGCCACCTTACAGGAGACTGGGACCATATATTTT

clone_size: NA
v_call: TRBV7-9
j_call: TRBJ1-1
d_call: NA
cdr3_aa: CASSLETGLGRAFF
cdr3_nt: TGTGCCAGCAGCTTAGAGACCGGACTAGGTCGGGCTTTCTTT

clone_size: NA
v_call: TRBV30
j_call: TRBJ1-3
d_call: NA
cdr3_aa: CAWTAHSGLGNTIYF
cdr3_nt: TGTGCCTGGACCGCCCACTCGGGACTGGGAAACACCATATATTTT

clone_size: NA
v_call: TRBV19
j_call: TRBJ1-1
d_call: NA
cdr3_aa: CASSSNRGYGNTEAFF
cdr3_nt: TGTGCCAGTAGTTCAAATAGAGGCTACGGGAACACTGAAGCTTTCTTT

clone_size: few
v_call: TRBV19
j_call: TRBJ1-4
d_call: NA
cdr3_aa: CASVTRGRGNEKLFF
cdr3_nt: TGTGCCAGCGTTACGAGAGGAAGGGGGAATGAAAAACTGTTTTTT

clone_size: NA
v_call: TRBV5-1
j_call: TRBJ2-2
d_call: NA
cdr3_aa: CASSLEFSGAGELFF
cdr3_nt: TGCGCCAGCAGCTTGGAATTTTCTGGAGCCGGGGAGCTGTTTTTT

clone_size: NA
v_call: TRBV5-1
j_call: TRBJ2-3
d_call: TRBD2
cdr3_aa: CASTRDYPTDTQYF
cdr3_nt: TGCGCCAGCACTCGGGACTACCCCACAGATACGCAGTATTTT

clone_size: NA
v_call: TRBV7-9
j_call: TRBJ2-7
d_call: TRBD1
cdr3_aa: CASSFPPGTGRREQYF
cdr3_nt: TGTGCCAGCAGCTTCCCCCCCGGGACAGGAAGGCGCGAGCAGTACTTC

clone_size: NA
v_call: TRBV6-6
j_call: TRBJ2-7
d_call: NA
cdr3_aa: CASMERPSYEQYF
cdr3_nt: TGTGCCAGCATGGAGCGTCCCTCCTACGAGCAGTACTTC